The clone carrying this TCR beta chain showed up just once. The PCR was carried out with 60 Vbeta primers and 13 Jbeta primers. The data were produced by immunoSEQ multiplex PCR, yet TCRdb's version contains in-frame clones alone and is incomplete. The table has 140,000 to 150,000 clones, roughly 72% seen once. Per the germline V gene, CDR1 is SNHLY and CDR2 is FYNNEI. The CDR3 has 16 residues. The junction had 11 bases not matched to a gene; V was cut back by 2 bases and J by 5 bases. Donors were nominally healthy when sampled, though unrecorded immune exposures were likely. These data come from a study of cytomegalovirus exposure and HLA in healthy donors.

The rearrangement uses TRBV2 and TRBJ1-1, with 7 positions matching TRBD1. The TCR was taken from a man between 40 and 49 years old in good health and CMV-seronegative. The sample consisted of PBMCs. In nucleotides, the CDR3 is TGTGCCAGCAGTGAATCATGGATACAGGGGCGGACTGAAGCTTTCTTT. This translates into CASSESWIQGRTEAFF.